This is a list of T cell receptor beta chains from one sample in a study of regulatory T cells in long-lasting Graves disease. TCRdb reanalysed the multiplex PCR reads using MiXCR and keeps one entry per CDR3 protein. This sample has 650,000 to 850,000 distinct CDR3 sequences, with 25% to 35% found just once. Sequencing was performed on peripheral blood mononuclear cells (PBMCs), taken when the disease was refractory, from a patient treated with antithyroid drugs. These receptor sequences come from a female donor with Graves disease. CDR3s include the opening cysteine and the closing phenylalanine or tryptophan. D genes are given only for firm matches. For some rows the clone size is stated as once, few or many, or as a class when expanded; others skip it.

j_call,cdr3_length,v_call,d_call,clone_size,cdr3_nt,cdr3_aa
TRBJ2-1,13,TRBV6-1,NA,few,TGTGCCAGCAATCGAGCGGGCCTCAATGAGCAGTTCTTC,CASNRAGLNEQFF
TRBJ1-2,15,TRBV28,TRBD1,few,TGTGCCAGCAGTTTAGACGGGACAGGGGACTATGGCTACACCTTC,CASSLDGTGDYGYTF
TRBJ1-5,15,TRBV28,TRBD1,few,TGTGCCAGCAGTCTCAGGGGGCGAGGCAATCAGCCCCAGCATTTT,CASSLRGRGNQPQHF
TRBJ2-5,15,TRBV30,TRBD1,NA,TGTACCTGGACTCCTAGCTGGACAGGGGTTGAGACCCAGTACTTC,CTWTPSWTGVETQYF
TRBJ1-5,15,TRBV5-1,NA,NA,TGCGCCAGCAGCTTGGGCCCTAGAGAGAATCAGCCCCAGCATTTT,CASSLGPRENQPQHF
TRBJ1-2,13,TRBV4-1,NA,NA,TGCGCCAGCAGCCAAGCAGCCTTCTATGGCTACACCTTC,CASSQAAFYGYTF
TRBJ1-1,12,TRBV20-1,NA,many,TGCAGTGCTAGAGTTCCGCCTAGCTTAGCTTTCTTT,CSARVPPSLAFF
TRBJ2-1,15,TRBV25-1,NA,NA,TGTGCCAGCAGTGGGAGTCTCCCACGCCTGGATGAGCAGTTCTTC,CASSGSLPRLDEQFF
TRBJ2-1,19,TRBV12-3/TRBV12-4,NA,NA,TGTGCCAGCAGAGCTGTCATGGACTCCCTCGAGGGGTCCTACAATGAGCAGTTCTTC,CASRAVMDSLEGSYNEQFF
TRBJ2-7,15,TRBV28,TRBD1,many,TGTGCCAGCAGGCAGGGACAGGGGGCCCCCTACGAGCAGTACTTC,CASRQGQGAPYEQYF
TRBJ1-2,14,TRBV28,NA,many,TGTGCCAGCACCGAAGGGAGGACCCACTATGGCTACACCTTC,CASTEGRTHYGYTF
TRBJ1-4,13,TRBV7-9,NA,NA,TGTGCCACAGAGGGAGGTTTTAATGAAAAACTGTTTTTT,CATEGGFNEKLFF
TRBJ1-1,15,TRBV12-3/TRBV12-4,NA,NA,TGTGCCAGCAGTTTAGTGGGCCCTCTGGCCCCGAAAGCTTTCTTT,CASSLVGPLAPKAFF
TRBJ2-6,17,TRBV7-2,NA,NA,TGTGCCAGCAGCTTAGCCCCACACGGACTTGGGGCCAACGTCCTGACTTTC,CASSLAPHGLGANVLTF
TRBJ2-2,18,TRBV6-1,TRBD2,few,TGTGCCAGCAGCCCGGGACTAGCGGGACCACCAGGCACCGGGGAGCTGTTTTTT,CASSPGLAGPPGTGELFF
TRBJ2-7,14,TRBV10-2,NA,NA,TGCGCCAGCAGTGACTACCCTAGCACCTACGAGCAGTACTTC,CASSDYPSTYEQYF
TRBJ1-2,14,TRBV6-1,TRBD1,NA,TGTGCCAGCAGGGTGGCAGGGGGTCTCTATGGCTACACCTTC,CASRVAGGLYGYTF
TRBJ2-7,15,TRBV7-6,TRBD1,once,TGTGCCAACAGCAACACCGGGACAGGGGAACACGAGCAGTACTTC,CANSNTGTGEHEQYF
TRBJ2-7,13,TRBV4-1,NA,NA,TGCGCCAGCAGCCAAGACCTTACCTACGAGCAGTACTTC,CASSQDLTYEQYF
TRBJ2-5,15,TRBV7-2,NA,few,TGTGCCAGCAGTGGAGGTGGCAGGTACCAAGAGACCCAGTACTTC,CASSGGGRYQETQYF
TRBJ1-5,14,TRBV19,NA,NA,TGTGCCAGTAGTCTCCGGGACACTTATCAGCCCCAGCATTTT,CASSLRDTYQPQHF
TRBJ1-4,15,TRBV2,TRBD1,many,TGTGCCAGCAAGCGTACCGGGACAGAGAATGAAAAACTGTTTTTT,CASKRTGTENEKLFF
TRBJ2-5,15,TRBV2,TRBD2,NA,TGTGCCAGCAGTTTACTTCCAGCGGGAGGTGAGATCCAGTACTTC,CASSLLPAGGEIQYF
TRBJ1-2,14,TRBV7-7,NA,few,TGTGCCAGCAGCGCGTTGGGGGCCTCCGCAGGCTACACCTTC,CASSALGASAGYTF
TRBJ2-1,16,TRBV2,NA,many,TGTGCCAGCAGTGAAGCTCGGGGGACAGTATACAATGAGCAGTTCTTC,CASSEARGTVYNEQFF
TRBJ2-3,15,TRBV6-1,NA,once,TGTGCCAGCAGTGTCGACAGGATTAGCACAGATACGCAGTATTTT,CASSVDRISTDTQYF
TRBJ1-1,14,TRBV6-1,NA,few,TGTGCCAGCAGTGAGACTGGTTTCAACACTGAAGCTTTCTTT,CASSETGFNTEAFF
TRBJ1-1,15,TRBV28,NA,NA,TGTGCCAGCAAAACCACAGGGTGGGGGAACACTGAAGCTTTCTTT,CASKTTGWGNTEAFF